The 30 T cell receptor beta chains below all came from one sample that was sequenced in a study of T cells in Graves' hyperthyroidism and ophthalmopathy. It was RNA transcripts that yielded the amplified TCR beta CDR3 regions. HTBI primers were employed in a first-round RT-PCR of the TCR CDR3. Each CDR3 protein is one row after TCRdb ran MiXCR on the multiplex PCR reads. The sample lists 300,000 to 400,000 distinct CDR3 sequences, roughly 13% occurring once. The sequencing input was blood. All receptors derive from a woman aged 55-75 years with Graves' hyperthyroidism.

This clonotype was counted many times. The CDR3: CASSLGPQVYNEQFF. The CDR3 DNA reads as TGTGCCAGCAGCCTGGGACCGCAGGTCTACAATGAGCAGTTCTTC. The V call is TRBV11-2, the J call TRBJ2-1; D tentatively reads TRBD1 or TRBD2 (5 bases each). Germline loops: CDR1 SGHAT, CDR2 FQNNGV. Trimming pared 5 bases from V and 3 bases from J, leaving 14 bases between. This CDR3 has 15 residues.

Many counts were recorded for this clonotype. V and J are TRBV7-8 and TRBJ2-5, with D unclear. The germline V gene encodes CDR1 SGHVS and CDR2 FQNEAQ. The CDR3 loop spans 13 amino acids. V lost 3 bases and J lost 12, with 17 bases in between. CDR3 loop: CASSFSPLGSEYF. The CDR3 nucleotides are TGTGCCAGCAGCTTTAGCCCCCTTGGTTCGGAGTACTTC.

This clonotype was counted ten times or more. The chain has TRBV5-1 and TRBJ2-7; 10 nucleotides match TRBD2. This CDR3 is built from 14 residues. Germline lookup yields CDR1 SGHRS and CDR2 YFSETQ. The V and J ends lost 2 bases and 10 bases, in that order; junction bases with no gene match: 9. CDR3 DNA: TGCGCCAGCAGCTTAAGAAGCGGGAGGGCCGAACAGTACTTC. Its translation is CASSLRSGRAEQYF.

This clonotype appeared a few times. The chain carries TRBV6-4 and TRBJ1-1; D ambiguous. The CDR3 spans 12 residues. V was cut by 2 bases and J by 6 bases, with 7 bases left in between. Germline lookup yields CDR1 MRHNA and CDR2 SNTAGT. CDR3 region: CASSDGESEAFF. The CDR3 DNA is TGTGCCAGCAGTGACGGAGAGTCTGAAGCTTTCTTT.

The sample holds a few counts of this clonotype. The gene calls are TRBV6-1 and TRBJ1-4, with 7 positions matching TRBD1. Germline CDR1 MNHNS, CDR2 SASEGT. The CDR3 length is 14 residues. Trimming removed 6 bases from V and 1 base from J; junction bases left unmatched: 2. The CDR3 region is CASRTGETNEKLFF. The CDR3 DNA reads TGTGCCAGCAGAACAGGGGAAACTAATGAAAAACTGTTTTTT.

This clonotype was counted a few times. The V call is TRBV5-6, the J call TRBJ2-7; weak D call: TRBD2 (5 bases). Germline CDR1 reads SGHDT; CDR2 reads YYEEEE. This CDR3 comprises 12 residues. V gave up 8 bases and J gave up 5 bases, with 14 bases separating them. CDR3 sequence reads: CASSGLSHEQYF. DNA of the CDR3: TGTGCCAGTAGTGGACTTTCCCACGAGCAGTACTTC.

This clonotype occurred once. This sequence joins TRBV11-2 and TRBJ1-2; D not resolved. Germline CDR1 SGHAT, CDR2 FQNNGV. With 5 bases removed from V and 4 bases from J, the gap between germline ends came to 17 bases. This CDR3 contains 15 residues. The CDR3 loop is CASSLFSDLTYGYTF. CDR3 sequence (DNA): TGTGCCAGCAGCCTTTTCAGCGACCTTACCTATGGCTACACCTTC. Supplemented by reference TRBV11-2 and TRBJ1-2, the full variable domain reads EAGVAQSPRYKIIEKRQSVAFWCNPISGHATLYWYQQILGQGPKLLIQFQNNGVVDDSQLPKDRFSAERLKGVDSTLKIQPAKLEDSAVYLCASSLFSDLTYGYTFGSGTRLTVV.

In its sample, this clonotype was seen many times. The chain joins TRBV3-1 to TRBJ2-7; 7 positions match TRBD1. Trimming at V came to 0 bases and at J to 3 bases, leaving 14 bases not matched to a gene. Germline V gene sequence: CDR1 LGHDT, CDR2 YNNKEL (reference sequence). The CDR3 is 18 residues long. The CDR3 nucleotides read TGTGCCAGCAGCCAAGACCGGGGCCAGGGGGTTTCGGGCTACGAGCAGTACTTC. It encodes CASSQDRGQGVSGYEQYF.

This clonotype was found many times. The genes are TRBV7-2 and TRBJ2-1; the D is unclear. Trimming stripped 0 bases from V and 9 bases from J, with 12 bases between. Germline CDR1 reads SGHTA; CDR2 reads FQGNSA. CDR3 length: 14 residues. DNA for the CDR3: TGTGCCAGCAGCTTAGCCCCTCGGTTGGCTGAGCAGTTCTTC. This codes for CASSLAPRLAEQFF. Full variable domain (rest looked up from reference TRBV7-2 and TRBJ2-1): GAGVSQSPSNKVTEKGKDVELRCDPISGHTALYWYRQSLGQGLEFLIYFQGNSAPDKSGLPSDRFSAERTGGSVSTLTIQRTQQEDSAVYLCASSLAPRLAEQFFGPGTRLTVL.

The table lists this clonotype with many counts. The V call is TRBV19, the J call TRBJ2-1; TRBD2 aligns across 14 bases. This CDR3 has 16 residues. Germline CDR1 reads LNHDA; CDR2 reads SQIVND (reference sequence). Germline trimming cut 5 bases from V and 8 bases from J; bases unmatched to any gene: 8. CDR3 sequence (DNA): TGTGCCAGTAGTCGCGGGACTAGCGGGAGAAGCGATGAGCAGTTCTTC. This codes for CASSRGTSGRSDEQFF.

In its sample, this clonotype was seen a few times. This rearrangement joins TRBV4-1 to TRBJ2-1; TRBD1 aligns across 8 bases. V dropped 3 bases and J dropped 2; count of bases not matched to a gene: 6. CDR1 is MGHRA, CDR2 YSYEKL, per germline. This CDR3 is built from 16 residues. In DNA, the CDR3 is TGCGCCAGCAGCCAGGGACAGGCGAACGCCTACAATGAGCAGTTCTTC. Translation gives CASSQGQANAYNEQFF.

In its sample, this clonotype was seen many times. CDR3 region: CASSTGTSGVNEQFF. In nucleotides, the CDR3 is TGTGCCAGCAGCACCGGGACTAGCGGGGTTAATGAGCAGTTCTTC. The rearrangement joins TRBV12-3 or TRBV12-4 to TRBJ2-1; TRBD2 agrees at 13 bases. J gave up 7 bases and V 6 bases, and 6 bases lay outside the gene matches. The CDR3 consists of 15 residues.

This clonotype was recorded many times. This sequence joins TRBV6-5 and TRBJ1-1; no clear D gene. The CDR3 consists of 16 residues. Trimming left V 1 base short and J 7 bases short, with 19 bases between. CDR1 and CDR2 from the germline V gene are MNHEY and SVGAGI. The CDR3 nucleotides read TGTGCCAGCAGTTACTTGAGGAACGACCGGGAGGATGAAGCTTTCTTT. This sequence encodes CASSYLRNDREDEAFF.

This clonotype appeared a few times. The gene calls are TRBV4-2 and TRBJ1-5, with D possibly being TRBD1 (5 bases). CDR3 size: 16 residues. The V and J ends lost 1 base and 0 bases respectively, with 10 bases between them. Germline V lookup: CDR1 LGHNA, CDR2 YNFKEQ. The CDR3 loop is CASSQVDSFSNQPQHF. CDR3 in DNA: TGTGCCAGCAGCCAAGTCGACAGTTTTAGCAATCAGCCCCAGCATTTT.

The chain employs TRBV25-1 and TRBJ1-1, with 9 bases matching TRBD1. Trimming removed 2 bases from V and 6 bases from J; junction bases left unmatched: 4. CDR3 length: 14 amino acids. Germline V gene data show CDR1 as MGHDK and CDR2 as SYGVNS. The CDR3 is CASSERDRVAEAFF. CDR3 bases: TGTGCCAGCAGTGAACGGGACAGGGTCGCTGAAGCTTTCTTT. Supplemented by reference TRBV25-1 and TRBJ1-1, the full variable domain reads EADIYQTPRYLVIGTGKKITLECSQTMGHDKMYWYQQDPGMELHLIHYSYGVNSTEKGDLSSESTVSRIRTEHFPLTLESARPSHTSQYLCASSERDRVAEAFFGQGTRLTVV.

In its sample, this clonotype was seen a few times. CDR3 sequence reads: CASSFGTGYSYEQYF. As DNA, the CDR3 is TGTGCCAGCAGCTTCGGGACAGGATACTCCTACGAGCAGTACTTC. This chain links TRBV5-6 with TRBJ2-7; TRBD1 aligns across 8 bases. Germline V CDR1 and CDR2: SGHDT, YYEEEE. The CDR3 spans 15 residues. The V gene end was trimmed by 2 bases and the J gene end by 0 bases; junction bases not matched to a gene: 4. Full variable domain (missing parts from reference TRBV5-6 and TRBJ2-7): DAGVTQSPTHLIKTRGQQVTLRCSPKSGHDTVSWYQQALGQGPQFIFQYYEEEERQRGNFPDRFSGHQFPNYSSELNVNALLLGDSALYLCASSFGTGYSYEQYFGPGTRLTVT.

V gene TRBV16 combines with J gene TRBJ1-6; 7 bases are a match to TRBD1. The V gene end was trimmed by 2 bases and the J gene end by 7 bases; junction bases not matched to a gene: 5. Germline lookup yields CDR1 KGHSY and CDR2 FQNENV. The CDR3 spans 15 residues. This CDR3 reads CASSQDRVGNSPLHF. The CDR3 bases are TGTGCCAGCAGCCAAGACAGGGTGGGCAATTCACCCCTCCACTTT.

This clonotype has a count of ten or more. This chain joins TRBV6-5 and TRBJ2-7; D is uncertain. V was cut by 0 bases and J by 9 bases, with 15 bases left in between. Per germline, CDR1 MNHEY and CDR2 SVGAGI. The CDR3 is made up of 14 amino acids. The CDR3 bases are TGTGCCAGCAGTTACTCGGACCAGAACAGTGGGCAGTACTTC. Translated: CASSYSDQNSGQYF.

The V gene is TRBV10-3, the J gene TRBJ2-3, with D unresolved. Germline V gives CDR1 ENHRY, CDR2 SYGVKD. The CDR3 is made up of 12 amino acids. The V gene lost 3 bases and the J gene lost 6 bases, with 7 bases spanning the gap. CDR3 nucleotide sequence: TGTGCCATCAGTGAAGAGTGGGATACGCAGTATTTT. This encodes CAISEEWDTQYF.

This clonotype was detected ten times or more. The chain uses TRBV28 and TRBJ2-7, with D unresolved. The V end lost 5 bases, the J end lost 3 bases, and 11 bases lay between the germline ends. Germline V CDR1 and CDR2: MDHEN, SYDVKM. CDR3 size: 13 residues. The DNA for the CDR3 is TGTGCCAGCAGTCCCACCCGAGGCTACGAGCAGTACTTC. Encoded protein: CASSPTRGYEQYF. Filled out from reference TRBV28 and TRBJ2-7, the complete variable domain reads DVKVTQSSRYLVKRTGEKVFLECVQDMDHENMFWYRQDPGLGLRLIYFSYDVKMKEKGDIPEGYSVSREKKERFSLILESASTNQTSMYLCASSPTRGYEQYFGPGTRLTVT.

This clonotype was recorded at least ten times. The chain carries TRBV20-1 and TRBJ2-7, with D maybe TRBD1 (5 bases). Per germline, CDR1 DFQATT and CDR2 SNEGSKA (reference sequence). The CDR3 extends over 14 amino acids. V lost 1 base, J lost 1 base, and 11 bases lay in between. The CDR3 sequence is CSARAPDISYEQYF. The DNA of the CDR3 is TGCAGTGCTAGAGCCCCGGACATTTCCTACGAGCAGTACTTC.

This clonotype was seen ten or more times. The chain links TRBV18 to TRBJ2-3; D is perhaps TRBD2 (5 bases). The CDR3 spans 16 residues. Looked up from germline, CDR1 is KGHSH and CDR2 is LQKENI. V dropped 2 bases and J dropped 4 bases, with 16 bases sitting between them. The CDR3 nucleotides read TGTGCCAGCTCACCAAAAGCGGTCCGTTTGGCAGATACGCAGTATTTT. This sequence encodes CASSPKAVRLADTQYF.

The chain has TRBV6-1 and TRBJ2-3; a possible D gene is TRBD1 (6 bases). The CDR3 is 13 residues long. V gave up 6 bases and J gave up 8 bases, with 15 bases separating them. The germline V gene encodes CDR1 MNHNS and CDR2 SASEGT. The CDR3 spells CASRSTGSGTQYF. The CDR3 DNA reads TGTGCCAGCAGGTCGACAGGATCGGGTACGCAGTATTTT.

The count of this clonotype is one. Here the CDR3 reads CASSLWGRGDTQYF. As DNA, the CDR3 is TGTGCCAGCAGTTTATGGGGGAGAGGAGATACGCAGTATTTT. V usage is TRBV27 and J usage is TRBJ2-3; D may correspond to TRBD1 or TRBD2 (5 bases each). V lost 1 base, J lost 5 bases, and 10 bases lay in between. Germline V gene lookup returns CDR1 MNHEY and CDR2 SMNVEV (reference sequence). CDR3 size: 14 residues.

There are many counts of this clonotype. DNA for the CDR3: TGCAGTGCTAGGGGAGCGGGGGTCTACGAGCAGTACTTC. Protein: CSARGAGVYEQYF. This rearrangement joins TRBV20-1 to TRBJ2-7, with 8 bases that match TRBD2. Germline CDR1 DFQATT, CDR2 SNEGSKA (reference sequence). The J segment lost 3 bases and the V segment lost 3 bases, leaving 4 bases of the junction unmatched. CDR3 length: 13 residues.

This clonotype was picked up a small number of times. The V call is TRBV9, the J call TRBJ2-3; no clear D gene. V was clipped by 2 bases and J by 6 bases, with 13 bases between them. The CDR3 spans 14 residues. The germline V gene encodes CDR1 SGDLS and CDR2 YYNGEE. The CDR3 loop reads CASSVGPLTDTQYF. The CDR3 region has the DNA TGTGCCAGCAGCGTGGGCCCCCTCACGGATACGCAGTATTTT.

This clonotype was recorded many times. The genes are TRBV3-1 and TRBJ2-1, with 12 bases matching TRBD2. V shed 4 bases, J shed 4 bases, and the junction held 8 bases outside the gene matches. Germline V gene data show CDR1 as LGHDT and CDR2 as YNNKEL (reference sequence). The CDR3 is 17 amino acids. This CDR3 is CASSRLGGTSGYNEQFF. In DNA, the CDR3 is TGTGCCAGCAGCCGCCTAGGTGGGACTAGCGGGTACAATGAGCAGTTCTTC.

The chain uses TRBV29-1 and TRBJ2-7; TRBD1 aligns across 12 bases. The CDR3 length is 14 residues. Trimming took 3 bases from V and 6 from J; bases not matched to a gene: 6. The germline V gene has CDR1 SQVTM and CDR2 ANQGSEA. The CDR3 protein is CSVETGTGGAEQYF. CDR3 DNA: TGCAGCGTTGAGACCGGGACAGGGGGCGCCGAGCAGTACTTC.

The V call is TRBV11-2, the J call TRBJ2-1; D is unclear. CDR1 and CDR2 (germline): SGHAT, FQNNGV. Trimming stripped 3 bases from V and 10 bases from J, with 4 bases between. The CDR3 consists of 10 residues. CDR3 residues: CASSLEEQFF. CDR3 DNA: TGTGCCAGCAGCTTGGAAGAGCAGTTCTTC. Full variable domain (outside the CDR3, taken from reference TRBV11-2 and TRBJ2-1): EAGVAQSPRYKIIEKRQSVAFWCNPISGHATLYWYQQILGQGPKLLIQFQNNGVVDDSQLPKDRFSAERLKGVDSTLKIQPAKLEDSAVYLCASSLEEQFFGPGTRLTVL.

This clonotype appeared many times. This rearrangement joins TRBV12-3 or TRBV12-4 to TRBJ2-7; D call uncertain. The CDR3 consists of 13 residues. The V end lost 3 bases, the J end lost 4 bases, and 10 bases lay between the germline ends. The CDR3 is CASSFQLRYEQYF. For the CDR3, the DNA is TGTGCCAGCAGTTTTCAACTCCGATACGAGCAGTACTTC.